This passage covers 14 T cell receptor beta chains from one sample sequenced in a study of blood T cell repertoires in COVID-19. Profiling relied on immunoSEQ multiplex PCR, and the TCRdb table lists in-frame clones only, not all of them. The sample contains hundreds of thousands of clones, roughly 88% of which appear only once. Sequencing was carried out using peripheral blood. The receptors shown here come from a man in his forties with acute or convalescent COVID-19.

The chain links TRBV2 to TRBJ2-3; unclear D gene. Germline CDR1 reads SNHLY; CDR2 reads FYNNEI. The CDR3 is made up of 15 amino acids. The V end was cut by 2 bases, the J end by 0 bases, with 9 bases between. CDR3 residues: CASSERRRSTDTQYF. In DNA, the CDR3 is TGTGCCAGCAGTGAACGGCGGAGAAGCACAGATACGCAGTATTTT.

The chain carries TRBV2 and TRBJ2-5; 11 bases are shared with TRBD2. Germline-derived CDR1 and CDR2 are SNHLY and FYNNEI. Losses at the gene ends were 6 bases for V and 6 bases for J; bases not matched to a gene: 9. The CDR3 totals 15 residues. The CDR3 DNA follows: TGTGCCAGCAGGTTTAGCGGGAGGGCCTTGAAGACCCAGTACTTC. Protein product: CASRFSGRALKTQYF.

V is TRBV6-5 and J is TRBJ1-1, with D perhaps TRBD1 (6 bases). The germline V and J ends were trimmed by 6 bases and 5 bases, with 13 bases remaining between them. CDR1 MNHEY and CDR2 SVGAGI come from the germline V gene. The CDR3 totals 13 residues. DNA for the CDR3: TGTGCCAGCAGGATACAGGGTTCGACTGAAGCTTTCTTT. Translation: CASRIQGSTEAFF.

The V gene is TRBV28, the J gene TRBJ1-2; weak D call: TRBD1 (6 bases). Germline values: CDR1 MDHEN, CDR2 SYDVKM. The CDR3 has 13 residues. The germline V and J ends were trimmed by 8 bases and 1 base, with 11 bases remaining between them. Here the CDR3 reads CASQGQNNYGYTF. The CDR3 nucleotides are TGTGCCAGCCAGGGACAAAATAACTATGGCTACACCTTC.

As DNA, the CDR3 is TGTGCCAGCATCCCGACAGGGGGCAATGAGCAGTTCTTC. It is translated as CASIPTGGNEQFF. The rearrangement joins TRBV6-5 to TRBJ2-1; 9 bases align to TRBD1. The junction had 4 bases not matched to a gene; V was cut back by 7 bases and J by 6 bases. Germline assignment: CDR1 MNHEY and CDR2 SVGAGI. The CDR3 covers 13 residues.

The chain employs TRBV7-2 and TRBJ2-7; 7 nucleotides line up with TRBD1. V was clipped by 5 bases and J by 3 bases; unmatched bases: 7. Germline loops: CDR1 SGHTA, CDR2 FQGNSA. CDR3 length: 14 amino acids. CDR3 loop: CASSEGQFYYEQYF. The CDR3 DNA reads as TGTGCCAGCAGCGAGGGACAGTTTTACTACGAGCAGTACTTC.

The chain is built from TRBV23-1 and TRBJ1-4, with TRBD1 matching over 7 bases. TRBV23-1 is noted as an ORF with a role that remains uncertain. CDR3 length: 16 amino acids. V trimming: 1 base; J trimming: 7 bases; junction bases outside the gene matches: 9. CDR3 nucleotides: TGCGCCAGCAGTCAATATCCGCCGGAGGGGGCTGAAAAACTGTTTTTT. Encoded protein: CASSQYPPEGAEKLFF.

The chain joins TRBV6-5 to TRBJ2-7, with 7 bases that match TRBD2. Losses at the gene ends were 2 bases for V and 6 bases for J; bases not matched to a gene: 4. This CDR3 comprises 13 residues. Germline V gene sequence: CDR1 MNHEY, CDR2 SVGAGI. The CDR3, as DNA: TGTGCCAGCAGTTACGGGGAGGGCCTCGAGCAGTACTTC. It codes for CASSYGEGLEQYF.

J is TRBJ1-4 and V is TRBV6-5; no definite D call. The germline V gene has CDR1 MNHEY and CDR2 SVGAGI. The ends were cut back, 6 bases at V and 0 bases at J, with 11 bases in the middle. The CDR3 extends over 15 amino acids. The DNA of the CDR3 is TGTGCCAGCAGCCCAGACTTCGCAACTAATGAAAAACTGTTTTTT. Its translation: CASSPDFATNEKLFF.

The chain recombines TRBV4-1 with TRBJ2-7, with TRBD1 identical over 7 bases. CDR3 length: 14 amino acids. Germline CDR1 and CDR2: MGHRA and YSYEKL. The J segment lost 2 bases and the V segment lost 3 bases, leaving 4 bases of the junction unmatched. The CDR3 sequence: CASSHGTGAYEQYF. CDR3 DNA: TGCGCCAGCAGCCACGGCACAGGGGCCTACGAGCAGTACTTC.

V usage is TRBV25-1 and J usage is TRBJ1-2; D is undetermined. CDR1 and CDR2 (germline): MGHDK, SYGVNS. The CDR3 contains 13 residues. Trimming took off 3 bases at V and 4 bases at J, with 9 bases between the two ends. The CDR3: CASSDLRFYGYTF. DNA for the CDR3: TGTGCCAGCAGTGATCTACGGTTCTATGGCTACACCTTC.

The chain employs TRBV7-9 and TRBJ2-7, with a weak D call TRBD1 (7 bases). V was shortened by 4 bases and J by 3 bases, with 16 bases between the two germline ends. CDR1 is SEHNR, CDR2 FQNEAQ, per germline (reference sequence). The length of the CDR3 is 15 residues. The CDR3 loop reads CASSSGGTEGYEQYF. The CDR3 bases are TGTGCCAGCAGCTCCGGAGGGACAGAAGGCTACGAGCAGTACTTC.

The V and J genes are TRBV7-9 and TRBJ2-7; D is perhaps TRBD1 (5 bases). The length of the CDR3 is 13 residues. The ends were cut back, 5 bases at V and 2 bases at J, with 10 bases in the middle. Germline CDR1 SEHNR, CDR2 FQNEAQ (reference sequence). DNA for the CDR3: TGTGCCAGCAGCCCAGGGTCCACCTACGAGCAGTACTTC. Amino acids: CASSPGSTYEQYF.

The table lists this clone with a few counts. The gene calls are TRBV30 and TRBJ1-5, with 8 bases lining up with TRBD1. There are 15 residues in the CDR3. V lost 2 bases to trimming and J lost 6 bases; unmatched junction nucleotides: 9. The germline gives CDR1 GTSNPN, CDR2 SVGIG (reference sequence). The chain's CDR3 is CAWSPGQGNGQPQHF. For the CDR3, the DNA is TGTGCCTGGAGTCCCGGACAGGGCAACGGTCAGCCCCAGCATTTT.